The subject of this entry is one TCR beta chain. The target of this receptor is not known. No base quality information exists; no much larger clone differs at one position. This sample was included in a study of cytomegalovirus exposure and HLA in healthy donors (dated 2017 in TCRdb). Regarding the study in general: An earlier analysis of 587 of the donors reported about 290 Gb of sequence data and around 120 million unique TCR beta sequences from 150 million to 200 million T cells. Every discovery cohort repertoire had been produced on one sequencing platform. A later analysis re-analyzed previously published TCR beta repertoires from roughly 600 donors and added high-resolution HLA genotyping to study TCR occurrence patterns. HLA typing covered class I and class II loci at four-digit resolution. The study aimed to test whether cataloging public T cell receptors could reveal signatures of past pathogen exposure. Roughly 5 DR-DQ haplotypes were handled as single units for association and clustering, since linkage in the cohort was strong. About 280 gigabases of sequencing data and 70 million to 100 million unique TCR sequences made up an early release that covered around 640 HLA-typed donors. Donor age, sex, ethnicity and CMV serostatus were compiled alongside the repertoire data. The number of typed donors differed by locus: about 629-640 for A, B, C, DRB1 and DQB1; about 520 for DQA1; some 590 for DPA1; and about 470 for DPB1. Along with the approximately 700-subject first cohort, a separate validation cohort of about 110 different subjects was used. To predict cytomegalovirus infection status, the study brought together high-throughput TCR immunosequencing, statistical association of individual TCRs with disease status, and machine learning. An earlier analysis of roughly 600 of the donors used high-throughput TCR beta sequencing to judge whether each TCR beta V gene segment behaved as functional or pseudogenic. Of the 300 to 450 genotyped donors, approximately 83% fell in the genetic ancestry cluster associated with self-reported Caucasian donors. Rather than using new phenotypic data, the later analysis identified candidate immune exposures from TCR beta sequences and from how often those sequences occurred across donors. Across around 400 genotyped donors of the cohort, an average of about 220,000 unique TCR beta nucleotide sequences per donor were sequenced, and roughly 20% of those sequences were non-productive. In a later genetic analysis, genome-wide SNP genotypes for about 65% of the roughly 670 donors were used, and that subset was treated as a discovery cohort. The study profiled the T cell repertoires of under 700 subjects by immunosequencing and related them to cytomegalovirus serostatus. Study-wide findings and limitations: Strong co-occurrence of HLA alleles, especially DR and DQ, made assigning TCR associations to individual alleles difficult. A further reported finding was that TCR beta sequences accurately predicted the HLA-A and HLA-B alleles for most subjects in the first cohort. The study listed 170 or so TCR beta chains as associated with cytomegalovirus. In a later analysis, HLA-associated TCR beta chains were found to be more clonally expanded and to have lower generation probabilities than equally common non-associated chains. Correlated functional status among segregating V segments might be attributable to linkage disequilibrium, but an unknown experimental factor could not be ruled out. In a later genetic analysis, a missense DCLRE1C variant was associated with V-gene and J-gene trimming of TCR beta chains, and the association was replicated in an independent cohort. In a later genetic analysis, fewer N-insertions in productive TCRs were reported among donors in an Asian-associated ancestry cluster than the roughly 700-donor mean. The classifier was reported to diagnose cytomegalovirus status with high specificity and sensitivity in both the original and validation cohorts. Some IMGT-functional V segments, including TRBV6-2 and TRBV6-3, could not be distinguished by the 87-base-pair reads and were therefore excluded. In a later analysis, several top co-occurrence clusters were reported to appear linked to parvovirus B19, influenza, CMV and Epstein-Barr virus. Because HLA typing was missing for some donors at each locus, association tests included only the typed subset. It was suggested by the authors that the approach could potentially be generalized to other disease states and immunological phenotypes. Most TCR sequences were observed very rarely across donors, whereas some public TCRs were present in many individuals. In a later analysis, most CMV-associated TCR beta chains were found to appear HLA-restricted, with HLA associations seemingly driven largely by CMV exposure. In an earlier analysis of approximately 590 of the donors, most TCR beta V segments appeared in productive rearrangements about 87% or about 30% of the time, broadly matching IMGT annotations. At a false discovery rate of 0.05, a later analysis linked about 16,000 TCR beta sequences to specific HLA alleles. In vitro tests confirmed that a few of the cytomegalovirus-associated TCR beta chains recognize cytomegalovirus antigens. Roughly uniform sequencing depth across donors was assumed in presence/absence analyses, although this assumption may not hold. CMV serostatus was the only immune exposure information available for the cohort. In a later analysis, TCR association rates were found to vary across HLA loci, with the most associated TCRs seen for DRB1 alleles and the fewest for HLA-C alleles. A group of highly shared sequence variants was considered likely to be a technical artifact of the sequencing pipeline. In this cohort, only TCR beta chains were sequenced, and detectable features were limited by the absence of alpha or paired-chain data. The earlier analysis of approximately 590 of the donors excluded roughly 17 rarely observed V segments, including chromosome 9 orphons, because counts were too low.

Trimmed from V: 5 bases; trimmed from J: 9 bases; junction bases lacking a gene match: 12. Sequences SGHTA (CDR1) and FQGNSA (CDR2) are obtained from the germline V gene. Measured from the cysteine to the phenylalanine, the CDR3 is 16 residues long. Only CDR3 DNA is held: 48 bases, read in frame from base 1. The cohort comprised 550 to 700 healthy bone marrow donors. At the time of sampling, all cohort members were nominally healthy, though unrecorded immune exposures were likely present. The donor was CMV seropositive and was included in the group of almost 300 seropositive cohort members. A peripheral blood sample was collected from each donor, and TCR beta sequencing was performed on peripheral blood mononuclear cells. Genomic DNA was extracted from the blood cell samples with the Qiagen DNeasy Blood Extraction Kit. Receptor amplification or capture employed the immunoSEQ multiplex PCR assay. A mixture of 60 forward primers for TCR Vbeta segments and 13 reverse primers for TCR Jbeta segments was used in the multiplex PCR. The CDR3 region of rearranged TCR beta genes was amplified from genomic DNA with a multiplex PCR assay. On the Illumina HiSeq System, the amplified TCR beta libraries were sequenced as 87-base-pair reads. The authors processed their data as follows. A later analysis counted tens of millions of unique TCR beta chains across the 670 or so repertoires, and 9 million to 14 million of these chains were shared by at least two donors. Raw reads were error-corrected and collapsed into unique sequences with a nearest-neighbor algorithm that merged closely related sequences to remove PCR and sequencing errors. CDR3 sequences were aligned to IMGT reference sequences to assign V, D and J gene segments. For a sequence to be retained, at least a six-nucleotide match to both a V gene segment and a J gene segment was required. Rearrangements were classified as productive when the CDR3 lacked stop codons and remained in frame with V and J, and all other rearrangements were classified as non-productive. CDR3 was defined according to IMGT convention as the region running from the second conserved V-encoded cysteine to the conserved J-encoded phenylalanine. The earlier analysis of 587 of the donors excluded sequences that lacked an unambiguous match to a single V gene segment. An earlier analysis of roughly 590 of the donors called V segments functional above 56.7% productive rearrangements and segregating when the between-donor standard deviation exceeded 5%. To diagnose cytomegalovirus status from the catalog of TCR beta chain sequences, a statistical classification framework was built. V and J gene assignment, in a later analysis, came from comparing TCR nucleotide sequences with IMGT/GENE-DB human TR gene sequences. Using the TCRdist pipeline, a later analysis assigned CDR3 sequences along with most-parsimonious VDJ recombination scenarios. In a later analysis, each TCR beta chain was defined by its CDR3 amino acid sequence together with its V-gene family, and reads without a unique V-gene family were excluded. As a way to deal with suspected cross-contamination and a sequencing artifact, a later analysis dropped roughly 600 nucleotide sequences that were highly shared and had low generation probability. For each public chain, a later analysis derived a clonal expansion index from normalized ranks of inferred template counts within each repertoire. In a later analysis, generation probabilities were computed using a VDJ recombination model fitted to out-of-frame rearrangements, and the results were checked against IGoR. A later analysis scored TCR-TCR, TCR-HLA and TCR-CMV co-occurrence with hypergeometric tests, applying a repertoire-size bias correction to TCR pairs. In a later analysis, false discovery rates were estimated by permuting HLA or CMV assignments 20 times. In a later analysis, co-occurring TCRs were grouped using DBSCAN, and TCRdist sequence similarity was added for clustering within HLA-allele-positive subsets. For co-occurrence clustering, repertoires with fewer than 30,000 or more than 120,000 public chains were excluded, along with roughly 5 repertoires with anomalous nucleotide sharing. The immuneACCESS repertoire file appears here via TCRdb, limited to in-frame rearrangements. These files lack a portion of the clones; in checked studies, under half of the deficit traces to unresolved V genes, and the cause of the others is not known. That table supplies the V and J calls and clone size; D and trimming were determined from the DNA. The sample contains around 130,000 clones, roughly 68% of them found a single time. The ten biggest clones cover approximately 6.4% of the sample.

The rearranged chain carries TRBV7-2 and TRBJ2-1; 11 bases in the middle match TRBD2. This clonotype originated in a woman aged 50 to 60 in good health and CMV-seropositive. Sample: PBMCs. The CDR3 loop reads CASSPRTSGRTGEQFF. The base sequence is TGTGCCAGCAGCCCGCGGACTAGCGGGCGGACGGGTGAGCAGTTCTTC.